This record looks at one T cell receptor (beta chain) sequence and its context. The CDR3 has 14 amino acids. Trimming shortened V by 3 bases and J by 5 bases, and 13 bases separated the two germline ends. The V gene's germline CDR1 is LNHDA and CDR2 SQIVND (reference sequence). The record originates from a study of blood T cell repertoires in COVID-19. Using immunoSEQ multiplex PCR, the repertoire was profiled, and TCRdb retains in-frame clones only, with some absent. Of around 63,000 clones listed, under 85% are singletons. Sequenced: peripheral blood. The rearrangement uses TRBV19 and TRBJ1-1; no clear D. The sequence was obtained from a woman in her 70s with acute or convalescent COVID-19. The CDR3 DNA reads TGTGCCAGTAGTATGGGCCTAACGGGGACTGAAGCTTTCTTT. Its translation: CASSMGLTGTEAFF.